The rows below give T cell receptor beta chains drawn from one sample of a study of cytomegalovirus exposure and HLA in healthy donors. Profiled with immunoSEQ multiplex PCR; TCRdb holds only in-frame clones, not every one. This table has around 140,000 clones, around 83% appearing once. The sample taken for sequencing was PBMCs. The receptors shown here come from a woman aged 45-60 years in good health and CMV-seropositive. The CDR3 runs from the conserved cysteine through the conserved F or W. The D gene is left open where the match is weak. Clone size appears in some rows only: once, few, many, or a class for an expanded clone.

clone_size	v_call	j_call	d_call	cdr3_aa	cdr3_nt
.	TRBV6-4	TRBJ1-1	.	CASSDGNRNTEAFF	TGTGCCAGCAGTGACGGAAACAGGAACACTGAAGCTTTCTTT
.	TRBV15	TRBJ1-3	.	CATRQFSGNTIYF	TGTGCCACGCGACAGTTCTCTGGAAACACCATATATTTT
.	TRBV29-1	TRBJ2-3	TRBD1	CSAAFDRDSLTDTQYF	TGCAGCGCCGCCTTCGACCGGGACAGCCTCACAGATACGCAGTATTTT
.	TRBV18	TRBJ1-4	.	CASSPLSRATNEKLFF	TGTGCCAGCTCACCGCTATCCCGGGCAACTAATGAAAAACTGTTTTTT
.	TRBV5-1	TRBJ2-5	.	CASSLRGARGETQYF	TGCGCCAGCAGCTTGCGGGGGGCCCGGGGGGAGACCCAGTACTTC
.	TRBV5-1	TRBJ2-1	TRBD2	CASSLGRLAGGEGTYNEQFF	TGCGCCAGCAGCTTGGGTAGACTAGCGGGAGGGGAGGGGACCTACAATGAGCAGTTCTTC
.	TRBV27	TRBJ2-7	.	CASSSSGLMILYEQYF	TGTGCCAGCAGTTCAAGCGGACTAATGATTCTCTACGAGCAGTACTTC
few	TRBV13	TRBJ1-4	TRBD1	CASSAAGGRIEKLFF	TGTGCCAGCAGCGCCGCAGGGGGCAGGATTGAAAAACTGTTTTTT
once	TRBV7-9	TRBJ1-1	TRBD1	CASTDGQGVNTEAFF	TGTGCCAGCACCGATGGACAGGGAGTGAACACTGAAGCTTTCTTT
.	TRBV19	TRBJ2-5	TRBD1	CASSWTGEETQYF	TGTGCCAGTAGTTGGACAGGGGAAGAGACCCAGTACTTC
few	TRBV15	TRBJ1-2	.	CATSRVAGYGYTF	TGTGCCACCAGCAGAGTTGCAGGGTATGGCTACACCTTC
.	TRBV9	TRBJ1-1	TRBD1	CASSVDRGLDTEAFF	TGTGCCAGCAGCGTAGATAGGGGGCTCGACACTGAAGCTTTCTTT
.	TRBV7-9	TRBJ2-3	TRBD2	CASSLDHSGADTQYF	TGTGCCAGCAGCTTAGACCATAGCGGGGCAGATACGCAGTATTTT
.	TRBV4-1	TRBJ2-1	TRBD2	CASSRIAGGQANEQFF	TGCGCCAGCAGCCGAATAGCGGGAGGTCAGGCCAATGAGCAGTTCTTC
.	TRBV6-1	TRBJ1-3	TRBD1	CASSRPRGNIYF	TGTGCCAGCAGTCGCCCCAGGGGGAACATATATTTT
.	TRBV6-6	TRBJ1-1	TRBD1	CASSYLGQENEAFF	TGTGCCAGCAGTTACCTGGGACAGGAAAACGAAGCTTTCTTT
.	TRBV2	TRBJ2-5	TRBD1	CASPEMGTGETQYF	TGTGCCAGCCCCGAAATGGGGACAGGGGAGACCCAGTACTTC
.	TRBV4-1	TRBJ2-7	TRBD1	CASSHPGQGRGEQYF	TGCGCCAGCAGCCACCCGGGACAGGGAAGAGGCGAGCAGTACTTC
.	TRBV6-6	TRBJ1-2	TRBD1	CASSSRQGHYGYTF	TGTGCCAGCAGTTCGCGACAGGGGCACTATGGCTACACCTTC
.	TRBV4-1	TRBJ2-1	TRBD2	CASSQRTSGGMYNEQFF	TGCGCCAGCAGCCAAAGGACTAGCGGGGGGATGTACAATGAGCAGTTCTTC
.	TRBV28	TRBJ2-7	TRBD2	CAITRPASGSDEQYF	TGTGCCATTACCCGACCGGCTAGCGGGTCCGACGAGCAGTACTTC
.	TRBV29-1	TRBJ2-2	.	CSVEGGPNTGELFF	TGCAGCGTTGAGGGGGGGCCGAACACCGGGGAGCTGTTTTTT
.	TRBV28	TRBJ2-1	.	CASSFPPAGNEQFF	TGTGCCAGCAGTTTCCCTCCTGCGGGTAATGAGCAGTTCTTC
.	TRBV11-2	TRBJ2-7	.	CASSLVVGYEQYF	TGTGCCAGCAGCTTAGTCGTGGGCTACGAGCAGTACTTC
few	TRBV6-5	TRBJ1-6	.	CATRWGGHSPLHF	TGTGCCACGCGGTGGGGGGGACATTCACCCCTCCACTTT
.	TRBV5-1	TRBJ1-4	.	CASSEIYGEEKLFF	TGCGCCAGCAGCGAGATTTATGGTGAGGAAAAACTGTTTTTT
.	TRBV10-3	TRBJ1-1	TRBD1	CAIRRQGDTEAFF	TGTGCCATCAGAAGACAGGGTGACACTGAAGCTTTCTTT
.	TRBV15	TRBJ1-1	.	CATSRDMQMNTEAFF	TGTGCCACCAGCAGAGATATGCAGATGAACACTGAAGCTTTCTTT
.	TRBV9	TRBJ2-7	.	CASSVGEDTSYEQYF	TGTGCCAGCAGCGTAGGCGAGGACACCTCCTACGAGCAGTACTTC
.	TRBV2	TRBJ1-6	.	CASRANRVVFRSSPLHF	TGTGCCAGCAGGGCAAACAGGGTTGTGTTTCGGAGTTCACCCCTCCACTTT
.	TRBV2	TRBJ2-2	TRBD1	CASSAPDRDPGELFF	TGTGCCAGCAGTGCCCCGGACAGGGATCCCGGGGAGCTGTTTTTT